This TCR beta chain emerged from a study of early T cells in non-severe SARS-CoV-2 infection. Germline CDR1 is WSHSY and CDR2 is SAAADI. V was pared by 6 bases and J by 4 bases, with 8 bases of the junction left unmatched. The CDR3 spans 15 residues. This clonotype showed up just a few times. TCRdb analysed the 5' RACE reads with MiXCR anew, one entry per CDR3 protein. The table shows fewer than 55,000 distinct CDR3 sequences, with about 9.3% occurring only once. Sequencing used whole blood. The chain recombines TRBV10-2 with TRBJ1-5, with 8 positions matching TRBD1. This clonotype was sampled from an adult who was a healthcare worker with PCR-confirmed SARS-CoV-2 infection or an uninfected control (not recorded which). CDR3 in amino acids: CASRSQGAGNQPQHF. The CDR3 DNA reads as TGCGCCAGCAGGTCCCAGGGGGCTGGAAATCAGCCCCAGCATTTT.